This T cell receptor (beta chain) emerged from a study of blood T cell repertoires in COVID-19. Study in general: Sites in the United States, Italy and Spain provided acute and convalescent COVID-19 samples. Sample material is recorded as cDNA or gDNA derived from T cells, B-cell-depleted T cells, or PBMCs.

The Seattle site enrolled patients during active infection and followed them longitudinally. Repertoires were generated with immunoSEQ multiplex PCR, while TCRdb's copy carries only in-frame clones and drops some. The sample records approximately 200,000 clones, about 83% being singletons. This CDR3 region has 12 residues. V was pared by 7 bases and J by 4 bases, with 9 bases between. The germline V gene has CDR1 LNHDA and CDR2 SQIVND (reference sequence). This sequence joins TRBV19 and TRBJ2-3, with D unclear. This TCR came from a person aged 70 to 79 with COVID-19, enrolled during active disease. Sequencing was carried out using peripheral blood. The CDR3 DNA follows: TGTGCCAGTAACACCCGGGCAGATACGCAGTATTTT. Translation: CASNTRADTQYF.